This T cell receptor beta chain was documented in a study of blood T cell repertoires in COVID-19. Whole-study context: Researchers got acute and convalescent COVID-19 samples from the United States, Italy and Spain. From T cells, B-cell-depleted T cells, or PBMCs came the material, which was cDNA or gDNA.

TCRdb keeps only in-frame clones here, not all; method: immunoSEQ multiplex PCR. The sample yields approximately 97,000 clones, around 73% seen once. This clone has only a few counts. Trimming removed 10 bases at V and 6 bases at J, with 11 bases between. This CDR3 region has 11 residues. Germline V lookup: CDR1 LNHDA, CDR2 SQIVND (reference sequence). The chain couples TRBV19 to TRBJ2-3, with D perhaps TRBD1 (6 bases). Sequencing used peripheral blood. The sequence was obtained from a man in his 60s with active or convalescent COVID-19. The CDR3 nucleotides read TGTGCCATCGATGGGGGCGATACGCAGTATTTT. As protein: CAIDGGDTQYF.